These 29 T cell receptor beta chains originate from one sample sequenced in a study of identical twins. TCRdb redid the calling of the 5' RACE reads with MiXCR, one entry per CDR3 protein. The sample carries a few hundred thousand distinct CDR3 sequences, roughly 9% recorded once. Specimen: naive T cells sorted from blood. The receptors were gathered from a woman between 50 and 59 years old in good health.

This clonotype showed up many times. The chain recombines TRBV7-8 with TRBJ2-7; the D is unclear. CDR3 size: 15 residues. V was shortened by 2 bases and J by 0 bases, with 11 bases between the two germline ends. Germline CDR1 reads SGHVS; CDR2 reads FQNEAQ. DNA for the CDR3: TGTGCCAGCAGCTTAACACCAGATAGCTCCTACGAGCAGTACTTC. It encodes CASSLTPDSSYEQYF.

V gene TRBV5-1 combines with J gene TRBJ1-1, with a tentative D call TRBD1 (5 bases). The V gene's germline CDR1 is SGHRS and CDR2 YFSETQ. V was trimmed by 4 bases and J by 3 bases, leaving 13 bases between them. This CDR3 has 14 residues. The CDR3 loop reads CASSPRGGDTEAFF. CDR3 coding DNA: TGCGCCAGCAGCCCGCGTGGGGGGGACACTGAAGCTTTCTTT.

This clonotype has just a few counts. This chain links TRBV6-5 with TRBJ1-6; D is uncertain. Germline CDR1 MNHEY, CDR2 SVGAGI. V dropped 0 bases and J dropped 13 bases, with 7 bases sitting between them. CDR3 size: 12 residues. For the CDR3, the DNA is TGTGCCAGCAGTTACTCGTTGAGGCCCCTCCACTTT. Translating gives CASSYSLRPLHF.

The chain uses TRBV5-1 and TRBJ2-3, with a possible D match to TRBD2 (6 bases). The ends were cut back, 4 bases at V and 2 bases at J, with 20 bases in the middle. CDR3 length equals 17 residues. CDR1 is SGHRS, CDR2 YFSETQ, per germline. CDR3 region: CASSRGPRRGDTDTQYF. In DNA, the CDR3 is TGCGCCAGCAGCCGGGGCCCCCGGAGGGGCGACACAGATACGCAGTATTTT.

This clonotype has a handful of counts. The V gene is TRBV5-5, the J gene TRBJ2-1; 12 bases match TRBD2. The ends lost 6 bases at V and 3 bases at J; junction bases unmatched: 7. There are 16 residues in the CDR3. The V gene's germline CDR1 is SGHKS and CDR2 YYEKEE (reference sequence). The CDR3 region has the DNA TGTGCCAGCACCATACTAGCGGGAGGTGACTACAATGAGCAGTTCTTC. Translated: CASTILAGGDYNEQFF.

This clonotype was observed a handful of times. This chain connects TRBV19 to TRBJ1-1, with D uncertain. CDR1 LNHDA and CDR2 SQIVND come from the germline V gene (reference sequence). Trimming took off 6 bases at V and 4 bases at J, with 9 bases between the two ends. CDR3 length: 12 residues. In DNA, the CDR3 is TGTGCCAGTAGGGCGCAATTCACTGAAGCTTTCTTT. Translating it yields CASRAQFTEAFF.

The V and J genes are TRBV6-5 and TRBJ2-7; tentative D call: TRBD1 (5 bases). This CDR3 comprises 14 residues. The ends were cut back, 0 bases at V and 7 bases at J, with 13 bases in the middle. Germline V gene sequence: CDR1 MNHEY, CDR2 SVGAGI. DNA for the CDR3: TGTGCCAGCAGTTACTCGATAGGGGCAGGGGAGCAGTACGTC. Translated: CASSYSIGAGEQYV.

The chain uses TRBV15 and TRBJ2-7; 9 bases align to TRBD2. Germline V gene data show CDR1 as LNHNV and CDR2 as YYDKDF (reference sequence). The CDR3 contains 16 residues. The V gene end was trimmed by 0 bases and the J gene end by 5 bases; junction bases not matched to a gene: 8. The CDR3 region is CATSRDLGLATDEQYV. Here the CDR3 DNA reads TGTGCCACCAGCAGAGATTTAGGACTAGCGACGGACGAGCAGTACGTC.

This chain links TRBV7-8 with TRBJ2-7; no firm D call. Trimming cost V 5 bases and J 1 base, with 12 bases left between them. This CDR3 spans 14 amino acids. Germline values: CDR1 SGHVS, CDR2 FQNEAQ. The CDR3 DNA reads TGTGCCAGCAGCGCCCTAGAGTGGTCCTACGAGCAGTACTTC. Its protein product is CASSALEWSYEQYF.

In its sample, this clonotype was seen a few times. The chain carries TRBV20-1 and TRBJ2-7; TRBD2 matches 7 bases. V trimming: 0 bases; J trimming: 6 bases; junction bases outside the gene matches: 14. The germline V gene encodes CDR1 DFQATT and CDR2 SNEGSKA (reference sequence). The CDR3 has 16 residues. CDR3 residues: CSARDHSAGTKGEQYF. The CDR3 nucleotides are TGCAGTGCTAGAGATCATTCAGCCGGGACTAAGGGCGAGCAGTACTTC.

This clonotype appeared a few times. This chain joins TRBV11-2 and TRBJ1-1; possible D gene TRBD1, 5 bases. Trimming left V 5 bases short and J 4 bases short, with 26 bases between. The CDR3 is 18 residues long. From germline, CDR1 is SGHAT and CDR2 FQNNGV. The DNA for the CDR3 is TGTGCCAGCAGCCAACAGCCGGACGGGACGCCTGATTGCACTGAAGCTTTCTTT. It codes for CASSQQPDGTPDCTEAFF.

V is TRBV12-5 and J is TRBJ1-2; the match to TRBD1 covers 7 bases. The ends lost 1 base at V and 8 bases at J; junction bases unmatched: 13. This CDR3 spans 16 amino acids. Germline CDR1 and CDR2: LGHNT and FRNRAP. The CDR3 sequence is CASGLAPDQGVEGYTF. CDR3 coding DNA: TGTGCTAGTGGTTTGGCCCCAGATCAGGGGGTGGAAGGCTACACCTTC.

V is TRBV7-9 and J is TRBJ2-3, with 10 bases fitting TRBD2. The junction had 8 bases not matched to a gene; V was cut back by 5 bases and J by 3 bases. The CDR3 loop spans 16 amino acids. The germline gives CDR1 SEHNR, CDR2 FQNEAQ (reference sequence). The CDR3 coding sequence is TGTGCCAGCAGCCCGGCGCTAGCGGGAGTAACAGATACGCAGTATTTT. This gives the protein CASSPALAGVTDTQYF.

The chain uses TRBV5-1 and TRBJ2-3, with unresolved D. This CDR3 has 11 residues. CDR1 SGHRS and CDR2 YFSETQ come from the germline V gene. The V gene lost 3 bases and the J gene lost 6 bases, with 5 bases spanning the gap. CDR3 protein: CASSSYDTQYF. The CDR3 nucleotides read TGCGCCAGCAGCTCATATGATACGCAGTATTTT.

This rearrangement joins TRBV18 to TRBJ2-7, with a tentative D call TRBD2 (6 bases). From germline, CDR1 is KGHSH and CDR2 LQKENI. The germline V and J ends were trimmed by 4 bases and 2 bases, with 18 bases remaining between them. This CDR3 spans 16 amino acids. This CDR3 reads CASSRQRASGTYEQYF. In DNA, the CDR3 is TGTGCCAGCTCACGACAGCGGGCATCCGGGACCTACGAGCAGTACTTC.

This chain joins TRBV29-1 and TRBJ1-2, with D possibly being TRBD1 (5 bases). V lost 1 base and J 6 bases, leaving 15 bases between the germline ends. The germline CDR1 and CDR2 sequences are SQVTM and ANQGSEA. This CDR3 spans 14 amino acids. CDR3 in amino acids: CSVEARWGLDGYTF. The CDR3 DNA is TGCAGCGTTGAAGCCAGATGGGGGTTGGATGGCTACACCTTC.

This clonotype was observed many times. The chain has TRBV7-3 and TRBJ1-1; possible D gene TRBD1, 6 bases. Per germline, CDR1 SGHTA and CDR2 FQGTGA. The CDR3 extends over 13 amino acids. The V end lost 1 base, the J end lost 9 bases, and 12 bases lay between the germline ends. Written as DNA, the CDR3 is TGTGCCAGCAGCTTAATGTTCTGGGGGCAAGCTTTCTTT. Translated, it gives CASSLMFWGQAFF.

This clonotype has only a few counts. This chain links TRBV5-1 with TRBJ2-2; D is perhaps TRBD1 (5 bases). The CDR3 is 15 amino acids. V lost 4 bases, J lost 1 base, and 11 bases lay in between. Germline V lookup: CDR1 SGHRS, CDR2 YFSETQ. The CDR3 nucleotides are TGCGCCAGCAGCGCGTCTCAGGGGAACACCGGGGAGCTGTTTTTT. It codes for CASSASQGNTGELFF.

This clonotype has at least ten counts. The chain employs TRBV12-3 or TRBV12-4 and TRBJ2-2; D remains ambiguous. The length of the CDR3 is 13 residues. The V end lost 5 bases, the J end lost 1 base, and 5 bases lay between the germline ends. The CDR3 sequence is CASSGWNTGELFF. CDR3 nucleotides: TGTGCCAGCAGTGGCTGGAACACCGGGGAGCTGTTTTTT.

The chain carries TRBV29-1 and TRBJ2-1; D remains unclear. The V end was cut by 3 bases, the J end by 1 base, with 13 bases between. CDR3 length equals 15 residues. Germline loops: CDR1 SQVTM, CDR2 ANQGSEA. CDR3 DNA: TGCAGCGTTGACTGGCGGCAGTTATCCTACAATGAGCAGTTCTTC. It translates to CSVDWRQLSYNEQFF.

V is TRBV20-1 and J is TRBJ1-3; D gene ambiguous. Germline V gene sequence: CDR1 DFQATT, CDR2 SNEGSKA (reference sequence). CDR3 length equals 14 residues. The V and J ends lost 2 bases and 0 bases respectively, with 8 bases between them. In DNA, the CDR3 is TGCAGTGCTAGAAATGCCAGCTCTGGAAACACCATATATTTT. Protein sequence: CSARNASSGNTIYF.

V and J are TRBV11-3 and TRBJ2-2; 9 bases agree with TRBD1. Trimming at V came to 5 bases and at J to 4 bases, leaving 5 bases not matched to a gene. CDR3 length: 15 amino acids. Germline loops: CDR1 SGHNT, CDR2 YENEEA. The chain's CDR3 is CASSETGGITGELFF. The CDR3 DNA is TGTGCCAGCAGCGAAACAGGGGGCATCACCGGGGAGCTGTTTTTT.

This clonotype was counted at least ten times. The chain links TRBV18 to TRBJ1-6, with 8 bases that match TRBD1. V shed 3 bases and J 7 bases; nucleotides not matched to a gene: 14. CDR3 size: 18 residues. Per the germline V gene, CDR1 is KGHSH and CDR2 is LQKENI. The CDR3 DNA reads as TGTGCCAGCTCACCCTTATACGGCGGGACAGGCTTCAATTCACCCCTCCACTTT. It encodes CASSPLYGGTGFNSPLHF.

V is TRBV7-9 and J is TRBJ2-3, with D unclear. Germline assignment: CDR1 SEHNR and CDR2 FQNEAQ (reference sequence). Trimming took 5 bases from V and 6 from J, leaving 9 bases between them. CDR3 length: 12 amino acids. Written as DNA, the CDR3 is TGTGCCAGCAGCGTGATGGCCGATACGCAGTATTTT. Protein product: CASSVMADTQYF.

This clonotype was counted ten times or more. This sequence joins TRBV20-1 and TRBJ1-2; tentative D call: TRBD1 (6 bases). This CDR3 is built from 12 residues. Trimming took off 6 bases at V and 2 bases at J, with 10 bases between the two ends. Looked up from germline, CDR1 is DFQATT and CDR2 is SNEGSKA (reference sequence). In DNA, the CDR3 is TGCAGTGCCGCAGACAGGAACTATGGCTACACCTTC. It specifies CSAADRNYGYTF.

This clonotype was recorded many times. The CDR3 here is CASSPTGVGGYNEQFF. In DNA, the CDR3 is TGTGCCAGCAGCCCTACTGGGGTCGGGGGCTACAATGAGCAGTTCTTC. V gene TRBV6-2 or TRBV6-3 combines with J gene TRBJ2-1; possibly TRBD2 for D (6 bases). CDR3 size: 16 residues. From germline, CDR1 is MNHEY and CDR2 SVGEGT. V lost 6 bases and J lost 3, with 18 bases in between.

This chain connects TRBV13 to TRBJ2-1, with D maybe TRBD1 (6 bases). CDR1 is PRHDT and CDR2 is FYEKMQ in the germline V gene (reference sequence). The ends were cut back, 5 bases at V and 9 bases at J, with 14 bases in the middle. There are 13 residues in the CDR3. CDR3 nucleotides: TGTGCCAGCAGCCTACAGGGTATCATTGAGCAGTTCTTC. Protein: CASSLQGIIEQFF.

This clonotype has more than one count but fewer than ten. This rearrangement joins TRBV6-6 to TRBJ2-1, with D maybe TRBD1 (6 bases). Germline CDR1 and CDR2: MNHNY and SVGAGI (reference sequence). Trimming removed 2 bases at V and 2 bases at J, with 16 bases between. The CDR3 is 17 amino acids. The CDR3 sequence is CASSYQLNRATYNEQFF. CDR3 nucleotide sequence: TGTGCCAGCAGTTACCAGCTCAACAGGGCTACCTACAATGAGCAGTTCTTC.

On this clonotype: This may be a read error: a much more frequent sequence differs by one nucleotide. V is TRBV12-3 or TRBV12-4 and J is TRBJ2-7; TRBD2 matches at 7 bases. V was clipped by 7 bases and J by 6 bases; unmatched bases: 15. This CDR3 comprises 15 residues. The CDR3 DNA sequence: TGTGCCAGCAATTTCGTAGTGGGAGGGCCATCCGAGCAGTACTTC. Amino acid sequence: CASNFVVGGPSEQYF.